This entry features one T cell receptor (beta chain) sequence. Its target is unknown. These data are taken from a study of T cell responses to AZD1222 COVID-19 vaccine. Study observations and caveats: White British donors predominated, females outnumbered males, and clonal diversity was possibly underestimated. The reported proportion of spike-specific TCRs targeting unmutated variant regions was nearly half. The peak T cell response came first, and repertoires were sampled only after it.

Here immunoSEQ multiplex PCR was the method, and the copy in TCRdb shows in-frame clones only, minus some. The table has roughly 120,000 clones, 91% seen once. The sequence was obtained from an adult in good health. The sample consisted of peripheral blood, taken on day 0 of AZD1222 vaccination.

The CDR3 coding sequence is TGCAGTGCTTCCGCCCGTCTGTCAGCTTTCTTT. Protein: CSASARLSAFF. The V and J genes are TRBV20-1 and TRBJ1-1, with D unresolved. This CDR3 contains 11 residues. With 5 bases removed from V and 10 bases from J, the gap between germline ends came to 14 bases. The germline gives CDR1 DFQATT, CDR2 SNEGSKA (reference sequence).